The 21 T cell receptor beta chains reported below all come from one sample, sequenced in a study of CD8 T cells in ankylosing spondylitis. Overall study results and limits: Ankylosing spondylitis blood appeared to carry a characteristic TCR beta motif of seven to nine highly homologous variants.

TCRdb re-analysed the 5' RACE reads in MiXCR, keeping a single row per CDR3 protein. The sample gives roughly 450,000 distinct CDR3 sequences, 20% to 30% of which show up once; about 0.92% is in the top ten. Their antigens are not known. Material for sequencing was blood, either unsorted or a sorted T cell fraction (not recorded which). These receptors were taken from a male donor with ankylosing spondylitis.

This clonotype was counted only a few times. J is TRBJ1-1 and V is TRBV7-6; D is unresolved. Trimming cost V 5 bases and J 3 bases, with 19 bases left between them. Germline V gene data show CDR1 as SGHVS and CDR2 as FNYEAQ. CDR3 size: 16 residues. CDR3 sequence: CASSPSHPPGDTEAFF. As DNA, the CDR3 is TGTGCCAGCAGCCCCAGCCACCCCCCTGGGGACACTGAAGCTTTCTTT.

The genes are TRBV5-1 and TRBJ1-4; the D gene is possibly TRBD1 (6 bases). The CDR3 has 16 amino acids. V dropped 1 base and J dropped 4 bases, with 14 bases sitting between them. The V gene's germline CDR1 is SGHRS and CDR2 YFSETQ. In DNA, the CDR3 is TGCGCCAGCAGCTTGTGGGGGGACACCGGTAATGAAAAACTGTTTTTT. Protein product: CASSLWGDTGNEKLFF.

The chain carries TRBV20-1 and TRBJ2-7, with 9 bases aligning to TRBD2. Germline-derived CDR1 and CDR2 are DFQATT and SNEGSKA (reference sequence). The CDR3 covers 15 residues. Trimming cost V 6 bases and J 1 base; bases outside gene matches: 10. CDR3 nucleotide sequence: TGCAGTGCCCTCTCGGAGCGGGAGGTTTCCTACGAGCAGTACTTC. Translation gives CSALSEREVSYEQYF.

V usage is TRBV15 and J usage is TRBJ1-6; possible D gene TRBD1, 6 bases. This CDR3 spans 14 amino acids. V lost 2 bases, J lost 14 bases, and 16 bases lay in between. The V gene's germline CDR1 is LNHNV and CDR2 YYDKDF (reference sequence). CDR3 sequence (DNA): TGTGCCACCAGCAGACAGGCCCAGGGGTCGGCCCTCCACTTT. Its translation: CATSRQAQGSALHF. Full variable domain (missing parts from reference TRBV15 and TRBJ1-6): DAMVIQNPRYQVTQFGKPVTLSCSQTLNHNVMYWYQQKSSQAPKLLFHYYDKDFNNEADTPDNFQSRRPNTSFCFLDIRSPGLGDTAMYLCATSRQAQGSALHFGNGTRLTVT.

CDR3 residues: CSARGSGAKQYNEQFF. CDR3 DNA: TGCAGTGCTAGAGGGAGCGGGGCGAAGCAATACAATGAGCAGTTCTTC. The chain recombines TRBV20-1 with TRBJ2-1; TRBD2 aligns across 7 bases. The CDR3 runs 16 residues. The V segment lost 1 base and the J segment 4 bases; nucleotides outside the gene matches: 10. Germline CDR1 DFQATT, CDR2 SNEGSKA (reference sequence).

The chain employs TRBV15 and TRBJ2-3, with D uncertain. This CDR3 spans 12 amino acids. Trimming took off 8 bases at V and 3 bases at J, with 9 bases between the two ends. Germline CDR1 reads LNHNV; CDR2 reads YYDKDF (reference sequence). This CDR3 is CATARETDTQYF. As DNA, the CDR3 is TGTGCCACCGCCCGTGAAACAGATACGCAGTATTTT.

The count of this clonotype is one. The chain joins TRBV5-1 to TRBJ2-5; possibly TRBD1 for D (7 bases). This CDR3 contains 13 residues. Per germline, CDR1 SGHRS and CDR2 YFSETQ. The V end lost 4 bases, the J end lost 10 bases, and 17 bases lay between the germline ends. This CDR3 is CASSGDTGEDQYF. The CDR3 region has the DNA TGCGCCAGCAGCGGGGATACAGGGGAGGACCAGTACTTC.

This clonotype was observed a few times. The genes are TRBV30 and TRBJ1-1; maybe TRBD1 (6 bases). Trimming cost V 1 base and J 5 bases, with 14 bases left between them. Germline V CDR1 and CDR2: GTSNPN, SVGIG (reference sequence). CDR3 length equals 14 residues. CDR3 in amino acids: CAWSALRGATEAFF. DNA for the CDR3: TGTGCCTGGAGTGCCCTGAGGGGGGCGACTGAAGCTTTCTTT.

V is TRBV20-1 and J is TRBJ2-7; perhaps TRBD1 as D (6 bases). Germline CDR1 and CDR2: DFQATT and SNEGSKA (reference sequence). The CDR3 runs 15 residues. Trimming shortened V by 3 bases and J by 3 bases, and 18 bases separated the two germline ends. Here the CDR3 reads CSASSLGQSDYEQYF. The CDR3 coding sequence is TGCAGTGCTAGCTCGTTAGGACAGTCGGACTACGAGCAGTACTTC.

J is TRBJ2-1 and V is TRBV29-1; TRBD2 aligns across 12 bases. With V trimmed by 1 base and J by 6 bases, 7 bases remained unmatched. Germline V CDR1 and CDR2: SQVTM, ANQGSEA. The length of the CDR3 is 16 residues. CDR3 loop: CSVEVPGLAGGNEQFF. The CDR3 DNA is TGCAGCGTTGAAGTACCGGGACTAGCGGGCGGCAATGAGCAGTTCTTC.

This clonotype was counted between two and nine times. The gene calls are TRBV19 and TRBJ2-1; 8 bases map to TRBD2. Germline CDR1 reads LNHDA; CDR2 reads SQIVND (reference sequence). The CDR3 has 16 amino acids. After removal of 4 bases from V and 3 bases from J, the junction contained 8 bases not matched to a gene. As DNA, the CDR3 is TGTGCCAGTAGTACAATAGCGGGAACTCTCTACAATGAGCAGTTCTTC. Its protein product is CASSTIAGTLYNEQFF.

The chain is built from TRBV3-1 and TRBJ2-7, with TRBD2 matching over 14 bases. After removal of 3 bases from V and 5 bases from J, the junction contained 6 bases not matched to a gene. The CDR3 is made up of 16 amino acids. From germline, CDR1 is LGHDT and CDR2 YNNKEL (reference sequence). The CDR3: CASSHGGLAGVNEQYF. As DNA, the CDR3 is TGTGCCAGCAGCCACGGGGGACTAGCGGGAGTCAACGAGCAGTACTTC.

The V and J genes are TRBV28 and TRBJ2-2, with a possible D match to TRBD2 (7 bases). CDR1 MDHEN and CDR2 SYDVKM come from the germline V gene. The CDR3 length is 15 residues. Trimming removed 5 bases at V and 4 bases at J, with 14 bases between. CDR3 sequence: CASSPFGGLTGELFF. Written as DNA, the CDR3 is TGTGCCAGCAGTCCCTTCGGGGGGCTCACCGGGGAGCTGTTTTTT.

This clonotype was picked up many times. V is TRBV10-3 and J is TRBJ2-5; TRBD1 matches at 11 bases. J was trimmed by 1 base and V by 7 bases; bases with no gene match: 5. Germline lookup yields CDR1 ENHRY and CDR2 SYGVKD. The CDR3 covers 15 residues. CDR3 nucleotides: TGTGCCATCAATCCGGGACAGGGGGGCCAAGAGACCCAGTACTTC. Translated, it gives CAINPGQGGQETQYF.

At least ten counts were recorded for this clonotype. This chain uses TRBV6-2 or TRBV6-3 with TRBJ1-1; D gene ambiguous. CDR1 and CDR2 from the germline V gene are MNHEY and SVGEGT. Between the trimmed V and J ends, which lost 4 bases and 7 bases, there was a span of 13 bases. The CDR3 contains 13 residues. Written as DNA, the CDR3 is TGTGCCAGCAGTTCGGGATGGGCCCGTGAAGCTTTCTTT. Amino acid sequence: CASSSGWAREAFF.

This clonotype was detected many times. The V call is TRBV20-1, the J call TRBJ1-2; TRBD1 is a possible D gene (6 bases). In germline, CDR1 is DFQATT, CDR2 SNEGSKA (reference sequence). This CDR3 region has 13 residues. V dropped 3 bases and J dropped 4 bases, with 12 bases sitting between them. The CDR3 region has the DNA TGCAGTGCTAGGGGAGGGGGTGGCTATGGCTACACCTTC. Translating it yields CSARGGGGYGYTF.

This sequence joins TRBV12-3 or TRBV12-4 and TRBJ2-7; maybe TRBD2 (5 bases). V lost 4 bases to trimming and J lost 6 bases, with 16 bases between them. This CDR3 contains 14 residues. The CDR3, as DNA: TGTGCCAGCAGTTCCCGGAGAGGGAGACGCGAGCAGTACGTC. Translated: CASSSRRGRREQYV.

This chain connects TRBV5-4 to TRBJ2-3; the D is unclear. The germline V and J ends were trimmed by 0 bases and 2 bases, with 13 bases remaining between them. This CDR3 is 16 amino acids long. CDR1 is SGHNT, CDR2 YYREEE, per germline (reference sequence). CDR3 in DNA: TGTGCCAGCAGCTTGGCCGACGGGCCTTACACAGATACGCAGTATTTT. Protein sequence: CASSLADGPYTDTQYF.

V usage is TRBV5-4 and J usage is TRBJ1-3, with D possibly TRBD1 on 5 matching bases. The CDR3 extends over 14 amino acids. Germline V lookup: CDR1 SGHNT, CDR2 YYREEE (reference sequence). V lost 3 bases and J lost 10, with 17 bases in between. The CDR3, as DNA: TGTGCCAGCAGCTATGGCGGGGCAGGAGGTACCATATATTTT. Encoded protein: CASSYGGAGGTIYF.

This chain links TRBV24-1 with TRBJ1-1; 7 bases fit TRBD1. CDR1 and CDR2 (germline): KGHDR, SFDVKD. J lost 7 bases, V lost 5 bases, and 3 bases had no gene match. The CDR3 covers 12 residues. The chain's CDR3 is CATSARDSEAFF. The CDR3 region has the DNA TGTGCCACCAGTGCCCGGGACAGTGAAGCTTTCTTT.

The table lists this clonotype with a few counts. J is TRBJ1-2 and V is TRBV12-3 or TRBV12-4; D unclear. Trimming removed 5 bases at V and 7 bases at J, with 14 bases between. The CDR3 extends over 13 amino acids. In nucleotides, the CDR3 is TGTGCCAGCAGTCCATCCCTGGCGGGTGGCTACACCTTC. This codes for CASSPSLAGGYTF.